The 18 T cell receptor beta chains below all came from one sample that was sequenced in a study of blood T cells in healthy people across ages. Alongside a J-beta primer mix, a sample-barcoded 5' primer served in a second PCR lasting about 7 to 12 cycles. TCRdb recomputed calls from the 5' RACE reads with MiXCR, one row per CDR3 protein. The sample holds about 970,000 distinct CDR3 sequences, roughly 47% seen once. Sequencing input: blood. These receptors were collected from a woman aged 60-75 years in good health.

This clonotype was seen a handful of times. The rearrangement uses TRBV4-3 and TRBJ1-1; no definite D call. Germline CDR1 LGHNA, CDR2 YSLEER. The V gene lost 4 bases and the J gene lost 7 bases, with 10 bases spanning the gap. The CDR3 length is 12 residues. This CDR3 is CASSPLGLEAFF. CDR3 in DNA: TGCGCCAGCAGCCCTTTAGGTCTTGAAGCTTTCTTT.

The rearrangement links TRBV28 to TRBJ2-5, with 9 bases that match TRBD2. The trim removed 8 bases at V and 2 bases at J, leaving 6 bases unmatched. The CDR3 length is 14 residues. Germline V gene lookup returns CDR1 MDHEN and CDR2 SYDVKM. The CDR3 sequence: CASGASGAQETQYF. The CDR3 DNA sequence: TGTGCCAGCGGGGCTAGCGGGGCACAAGAGACCCAGTACTTC.

The rearrangement links TRBV4-1 to TRBJ2-1; no clear D. This CDR3 comprises 14 residues. Looked up from germline, CDR1 is MGHRA and CDR2 is YSYEKL. V was shortened by 10 bases and J by 2 bases, with 15 bases between the two germline ends. The CDR3 DNA sequence: TGCGCCACCGGTGTGGCAGGCCCCTACAATGAGCAGTTCTTC. It yields the protein CATGVAGPYNEQFF.

This chain connects TRBV12-3 or TRBV12-4 to TRBJ2-7; TRBD2 matches at 7 bases. Unmatched junction bases numbered 14, after V lost 10 bases and J lost 2 bases. This CDR3 is 15 amino acids long. The CDR3 coding sequence is TGTGCCAACCAGGCGGGAGCGTACCGAACCTACGAGCAGTACTTC. The encoded protein is CANQAGAYRTYEQYF.

In its sample, this clonotype was seen a few times. The V and J genes are TRBV5-1 and TRBJ1-2, with D maybe TRBD1 (5 bases). The germline CDR1 and CDR2 sequences are SGHRS and YFSETQ. Trimming stripped 0 bases from V and 7 bases from J, with 10 bases between. The CDR3 runs 13 residues. In nucleotides, the CDR3 is TGCGCCAGCAGCTTGGCCCCAGGGCCTGGCTACACCTTC. Its protein is CASSLAPGPGYTF.

V usage is TRBV11-2 and J usage is TRBJ2-7; 7 bases line up with TRBD2. V shed 5 bases and J 1 base; nucleotides not matched to a gene: 11. The length of the CDR3 is 16 residues. Per the germline V gene, CDR1 is SGHAT and CDR2 is FQNNGV. For the CDR3, the DNA is TGTGCCAGCAGCAAGACTGGCGGGAGTGTGTCCTACGAGCAGTACTTC. Residues: CASSKTGGSVSYEQYF.

This chain uses TRBV10-3 with TRBJ2-7; D gene uncertain. Germline V gives CDR1 ENHRY, CDR2 SYGVKD. Trimming left V 3 bases short and J 1 base short, with 10 bases between. The CDR3 totals 14 residues. The CDR3 loop is CAISEPLPSYEQYF. CDR3 bases: TGTGCCATCAGTGAACCACTGCCATCCTACGAGCAGTACTTC.

This clonotype has a handful of counts. V is TRBV20-1 and J is TRBJ2-1, with TRBD2 matching over 12 bases. Trimming cost V 3 bases and J 7 bases; bases outside gene matches: 7. CDR3 length equals 15 residues. Germline values: CDR1 DFQATT, CDR2 SNEGSKA (reference sequence). The DNA for the CDR3 is TGCAGTGCTAGCCCTAGCGGGAGGGCCTCAAATGAGCAGTTCTTC. Protein product: CSASPSGRASNEQFF.

The V gene is TRBV6-1, the J gene TRBJ2-6; D is possibly TRBD1 (5 bases). The CDR3 loop spans 15 amino acids. The germline V and J ends were trimmed by 3 bases and 4 bases, with 10 bases remaining between them. Germline CDR1 and CDR2: MNHNS and SASEGT. DNA for the CDR3: TGTGCCAGCAGTGACCAGGGTTCCGGGGCCAACGTCCTGACTTTC. Its protein product is CASSDQGSGANVLTF.

The genes are TRBV6-5 and TRBJ2-1, with D maybe TRBD2 (5 bases). Trimming left V 0 bases short and J 7 bases short, with 19 bases between. The CDR3 loop spans 17 amino acids. Germline CDR1 and CDR2: MNHEY and SVGAGI. DNA for the CDR3: TGTGCCAGCAGTTACTCAGCGGTCGCTAGCAGTCTGAATGAGCAGTTCTTC. It encodes CASSYSAVASSLNEQFF.

The rearrangement links TRBV20-1 to TRBJ2-1; 16 nucleotides agree with TRBD2. The germline CDR1 and CDR2 sequences are DFQATT and SNEGSKA (reference sequence). Trimming took 3 bases from V and 6 from J; bases not matched to a gene: 2. The CDR3 is 15 amino acids. CDR3 region: CSASGTSGGANEQFF. The CDR3, as DNA: TGCAGTGCTAGCGGGACTAGCGGGGGGGCCAATGAGCAGTTCTTC.

V and J are TRBV7-2 and TRBJ2-5; D may match TRBD1 or TRBD2 (6 bases each). CDR1 and CDR2 from the germline V gene are SGHTA and FQGNSA. Trimming left V 6 bases short and J 4 bases short, with 18 bases between. The CDR3 length is 15 residues. The CDR3 region has the DNA TGTGCCAGCAGTAACGGAGGGGGGCTTGGAGAGACCCAGTACTTC. Its protein product is CASSNGGGLGETQYF.

This clonotype was counted only a few times. The chain carries TRBV5-1 and TRBJ2-6; D unresolved. This CDR3 has 15 residues. The V end was cut by 2 bases, the J end by 0 bases, with 6 bases between. From germline, CDR1 is SGHRS and CDR2 YFSETQ. The CDR3 nucleotides are TGCGCCAGCAGCTTTGGGAACTCTGGGGCCAACGTCCTGACTTTC. Its protein product is CASSFGNSGANVLTF.

This chain links TRBV27 with TRBJ2-3; 10 bases align to TRBD1. The CDR3 has 16 residues. Trimming removed 6 bases from V and 7 bases from J; junction bases left unmatched: 13. CDR1 is MNHEY, CDR2 SMNVEV, per germline (reference sequence). The CDR3 reads CASSLQGQGFSNTQYF. DNA of the CDR3: TGTGCCAGCAGCCTTCAGGGACAGGGGTTTTCGAATACGCAGTATTTT.

This clonotype was detected a few times. V and J are TRBV27 and TRBJ1-5, with TRBD1 matching over 9 bases. The CDR3 is made up of 14 amino acids. Germline values: CDR1 MNHEY, CDR2 SMNVEV (reference sequence). Trimming took 2 bases from V and 5 from J; bases not matched to a gene: 1. The DNA for the CDR3 is TGTGCCAGCAGTTTAACAGGGGGCTATCAGCCCCAGCATTTT. This translates into CASSLTGGYQPQHF.

The V call is TRBV20-1, the J call TRBJ2-1; 7 nucleotides match TRBD1. The germline V gene encodes CDR1 DFQATT and CDR2 SNEGSKA (reference sequence). V shed 3 bases, J shed 0 bases, and the junction held 11 bases outside the gene matches. The CDR3 covers 17 residues. The CDR3 DNA reads TGCAGTGCTAGTTCTGTCACAGGGGCCAGCTCCTACAATGAGCAGTTCTTC. Residues: CSASSVTGASSYNEQFF.

This clonotype was seen just once. The chain recombines TRBV7-9 with TRBJ2-4; possibly TRBD2 for D (6 bases). The tail of the sequence fits TRBJ2-7 better, so the J call may be wrong. The CDR3 consists of 13 residues. Germline values: CDR1 SEHNR, CDR2 FQNEAQ (reference sequence). In DNA form, the CDR3 reads TGTGCCAGCATCCCCCTGCGGGATTACGAGCAGTACTTC. Translation gives CASIPLRDYEQYF.

This chain uses TRBV27 with TRBJ2-7; D possibly corresponds to TRBD1 (5 bases). The CDR3 is 14 residues long. Per germline, CDR1 MNHEY and CDR2 SMNVEV (reference sequence). Trimming shortened V by 3 bases and J by 3 bases, and 12 bases separated the two germline ends. The CDR3 here is CASSFSTGFYEQYF. The DNA of the CDR3 is TGTGCCAGCAGTTTCTCCACAGGATTCTACGAGCAGTACTTC.